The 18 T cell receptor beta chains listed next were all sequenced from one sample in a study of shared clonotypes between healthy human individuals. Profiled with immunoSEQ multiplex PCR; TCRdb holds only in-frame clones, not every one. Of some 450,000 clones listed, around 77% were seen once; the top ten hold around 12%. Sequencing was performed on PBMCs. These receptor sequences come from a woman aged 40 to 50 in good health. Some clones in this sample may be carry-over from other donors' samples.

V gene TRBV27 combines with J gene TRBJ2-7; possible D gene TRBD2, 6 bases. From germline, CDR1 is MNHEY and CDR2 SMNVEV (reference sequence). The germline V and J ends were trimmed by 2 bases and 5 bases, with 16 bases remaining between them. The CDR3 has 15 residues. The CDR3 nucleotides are TGTGCCAGCAGTTTAATATTCGGGAGTAGGGACGAGCAGTACTTC. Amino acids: CASSLIFGSRDEQYF.

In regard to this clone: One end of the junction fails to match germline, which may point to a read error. The DNA of the CDR3 is TGTGCCAGCTCAAGGGAGAACGCTGAAGCTTTCTTT. The encoded protein is CASSRENAEAFF. The gene calls are TRBV18 and TRBJ1-1; D gene unclear. This CDR3 is 12 amino acids long. Germline CDR1 is KGHSH and CDR2 is LQKENI.

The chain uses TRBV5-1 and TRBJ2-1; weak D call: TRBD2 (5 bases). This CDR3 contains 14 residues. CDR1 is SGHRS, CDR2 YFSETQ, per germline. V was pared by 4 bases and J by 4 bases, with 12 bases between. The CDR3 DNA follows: TGCGCCAGCAGCCCGGACTTCCGGTACAATGAGCAGTTCTTC. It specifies CASSPDFRYNEQFF.

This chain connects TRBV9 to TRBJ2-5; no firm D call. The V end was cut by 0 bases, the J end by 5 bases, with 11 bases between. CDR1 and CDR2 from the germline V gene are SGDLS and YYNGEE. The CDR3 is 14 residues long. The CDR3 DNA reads TGTGCCAGCAGCGTAGGCCCCGGCCTTGAGACCCAGTACTTC. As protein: CASSVGPGLETQYF.

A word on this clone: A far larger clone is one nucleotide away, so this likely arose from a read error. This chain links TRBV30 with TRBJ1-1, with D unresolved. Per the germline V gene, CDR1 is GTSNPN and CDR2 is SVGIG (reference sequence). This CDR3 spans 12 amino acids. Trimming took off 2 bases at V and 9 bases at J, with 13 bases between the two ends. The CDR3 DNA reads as TGTGCCTGGAGTCCCCCTGTGTCGAAAGCTTTCTTT. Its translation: CAWSPPVSKAFF. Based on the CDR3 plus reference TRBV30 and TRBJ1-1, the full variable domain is SQTIHQWPATLVQPVGSPLSLECTVEGTSNPNLYWYRQAAGRGLQLLFYSVGIGQISSEVPQNLSASRPQDRQFILSSKKLLLSDSGFYLCAWSPPVSKAFFGQGTRLTVV.

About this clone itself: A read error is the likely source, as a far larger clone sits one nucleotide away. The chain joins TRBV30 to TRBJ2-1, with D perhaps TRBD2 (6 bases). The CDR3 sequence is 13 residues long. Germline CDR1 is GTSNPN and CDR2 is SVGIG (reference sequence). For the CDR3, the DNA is TGTGCCTGGAGTACTTGGAGCGGGCTTGAGCGGTTCTTC. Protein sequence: CAWSTWSGLERFF.

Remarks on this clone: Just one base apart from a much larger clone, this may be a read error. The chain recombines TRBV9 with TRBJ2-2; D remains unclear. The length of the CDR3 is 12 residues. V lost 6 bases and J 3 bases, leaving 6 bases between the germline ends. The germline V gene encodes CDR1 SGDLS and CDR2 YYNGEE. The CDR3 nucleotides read TGTGCCAGCAACTCCCACACCGGGGAGCTGTTTTTT. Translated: CASNSHTGELFF.

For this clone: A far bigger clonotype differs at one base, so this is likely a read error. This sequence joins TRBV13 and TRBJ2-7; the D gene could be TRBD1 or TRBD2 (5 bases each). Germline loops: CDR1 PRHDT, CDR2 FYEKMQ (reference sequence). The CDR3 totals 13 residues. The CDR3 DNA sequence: TGTGCCAGCGGCTTAGAGAGGGGTCACGAGCAGTACTTC. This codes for CASGLERGHEQYF.

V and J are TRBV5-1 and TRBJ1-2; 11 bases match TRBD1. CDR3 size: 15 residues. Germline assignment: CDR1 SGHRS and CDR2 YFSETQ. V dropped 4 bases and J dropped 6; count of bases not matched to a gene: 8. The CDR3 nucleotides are TGCGCCAGCAGCGCCCGGACAGGGGGCGGGAATGGCTACACCTTC. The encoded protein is CASSARTGGGNGYTF.

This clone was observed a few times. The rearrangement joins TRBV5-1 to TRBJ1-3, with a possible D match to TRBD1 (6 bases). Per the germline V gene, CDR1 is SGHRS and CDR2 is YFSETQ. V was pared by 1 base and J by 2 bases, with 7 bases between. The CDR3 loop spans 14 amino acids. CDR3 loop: CASSLTGPGNTIYF. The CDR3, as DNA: TGCGCCAGCAGCTTGACAGGGCCTGGAAACACCATATATTTT.

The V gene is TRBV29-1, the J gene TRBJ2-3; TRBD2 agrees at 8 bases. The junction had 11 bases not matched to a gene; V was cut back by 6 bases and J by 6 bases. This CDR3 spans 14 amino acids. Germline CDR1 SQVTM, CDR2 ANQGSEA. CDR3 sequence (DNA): TGCAGCGTCTCCCCCGGGGGGGTCGGGGATACGCAGTATTTT. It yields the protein CSVSPGGVGDTQYF.

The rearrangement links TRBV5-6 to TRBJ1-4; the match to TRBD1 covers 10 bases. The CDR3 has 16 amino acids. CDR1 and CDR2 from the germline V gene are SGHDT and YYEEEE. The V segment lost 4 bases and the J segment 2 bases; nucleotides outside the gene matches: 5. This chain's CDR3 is CASSLGQGTTNEKLFF. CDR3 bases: TGTGCCAGCAGCCTGGGACAGGGGACTACTAATGAAAAACTGTTTTTT.

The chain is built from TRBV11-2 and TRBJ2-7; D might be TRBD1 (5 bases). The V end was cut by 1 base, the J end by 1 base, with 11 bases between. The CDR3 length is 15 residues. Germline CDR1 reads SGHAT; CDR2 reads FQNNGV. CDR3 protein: CASSLGRAPSYEQYF. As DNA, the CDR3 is TGTGCCAGCAGCTTAGGCAGGGCTCCGTCCTACGAGCAGTACTTC.

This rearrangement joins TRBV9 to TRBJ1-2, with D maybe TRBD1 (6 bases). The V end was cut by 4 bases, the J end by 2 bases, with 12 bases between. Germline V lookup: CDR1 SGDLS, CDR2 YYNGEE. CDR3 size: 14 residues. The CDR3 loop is CASSPTGQNYGYTF. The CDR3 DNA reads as TGTGCCAGCAGCCCGACCGGACAGAACTATGGCTACACCTTC. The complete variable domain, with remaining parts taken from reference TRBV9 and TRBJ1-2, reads DSGVTQTPKHLITATGQRVTLRCSPRSGDLSVYWYQQSLDQGLQFLIQYYNGEERAKGNILERFSAQQFPDLHSELNLSSLELGDSALYFCASSPTGQNYGYTFGSGTRLTVV.

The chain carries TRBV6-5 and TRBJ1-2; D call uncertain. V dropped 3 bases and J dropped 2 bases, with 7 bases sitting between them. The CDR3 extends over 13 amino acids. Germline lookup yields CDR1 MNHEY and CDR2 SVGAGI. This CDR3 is CASSYRENYGYTF. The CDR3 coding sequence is TGTGCCAGCAGTTATAGGGAGAACTATGGCTACACCTTC.

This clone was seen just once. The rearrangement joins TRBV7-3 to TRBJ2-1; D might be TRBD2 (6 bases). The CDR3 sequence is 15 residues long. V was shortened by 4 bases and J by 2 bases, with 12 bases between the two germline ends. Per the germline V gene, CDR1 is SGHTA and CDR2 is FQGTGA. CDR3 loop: CASSSGLAPYNEQFF. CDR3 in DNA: TGTGCCAGCAGCTCTGGGCTAGCGCCCTACAATGAGCAGTTCTTC.

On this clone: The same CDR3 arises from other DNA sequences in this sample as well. The CDR3 is CASSFKGETQYF. CDR3 DNA: TGTGCCAGCAGTTTTAAGGGAGAGACCCAGTACTTC. The V gene is TRBV27, the J gene TRBJ2-5, with D unclear. Trimming removed 3 bases from V and 4 bases from J, with 6 bases in between. The germline V gene has CDR1 MNHEY and CDR2 SMNVEV (reference sequence). The CDR3 consists of 12 residues.

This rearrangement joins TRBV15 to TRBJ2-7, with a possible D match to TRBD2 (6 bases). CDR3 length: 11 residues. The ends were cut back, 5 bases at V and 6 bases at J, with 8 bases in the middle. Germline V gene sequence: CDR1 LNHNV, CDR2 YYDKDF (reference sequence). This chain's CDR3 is CATSLGGEQYF. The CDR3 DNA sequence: TGTGCCACCAGCCTCGGGGGCGAGCAGTACTTC.